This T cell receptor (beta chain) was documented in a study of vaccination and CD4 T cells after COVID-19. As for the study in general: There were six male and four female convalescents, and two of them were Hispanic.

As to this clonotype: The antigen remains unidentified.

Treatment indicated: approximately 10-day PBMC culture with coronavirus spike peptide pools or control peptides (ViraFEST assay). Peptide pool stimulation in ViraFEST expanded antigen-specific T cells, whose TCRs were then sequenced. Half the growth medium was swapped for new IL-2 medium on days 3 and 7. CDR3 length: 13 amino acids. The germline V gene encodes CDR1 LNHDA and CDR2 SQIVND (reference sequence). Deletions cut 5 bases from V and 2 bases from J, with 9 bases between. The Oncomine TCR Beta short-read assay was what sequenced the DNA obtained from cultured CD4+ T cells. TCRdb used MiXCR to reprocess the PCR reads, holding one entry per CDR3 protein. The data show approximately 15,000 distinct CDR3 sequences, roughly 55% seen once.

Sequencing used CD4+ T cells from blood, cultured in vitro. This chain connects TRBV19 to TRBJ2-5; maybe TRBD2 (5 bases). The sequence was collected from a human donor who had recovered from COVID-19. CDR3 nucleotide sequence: TGTGCCAGTAGTGAGGGAACACAAGAGACCCAGTACTTC. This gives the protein CASSEGTQETQYF.